Shown below are 24 T cell receptor beta chains from a single sample sequenced in a study of CD4 and CD8 cells across lung adenocarcinoma regions. From the PCR reads, TCRdb called clonotypes with MiXCR, one entry per CDR3 protein. The sample holds 7,500 to 10,000 distinct CDR3 sequences, approximately 50% seen once. The material sequenced was CD4+ T cells from the margin of a lung tumor. All receptors come from a male donor with lung adenocarcinoma. The CD4 and CD8 labels of this study may be unreliable.

The chain combines TRBV6-1 with TRBJ2-1; D is ambiguous. With 8 bases removed from V and 2 bases from J, the gap between germline ends came to 16 bases. The germline gives CDR1 MNHNS, CDR2 SASEGT. CDR3 size: 15 residues. CDR3 nucleotides: TGTGCCAGCCGAGACCTCCTTATTACCTACAATGAGCAGTTCTTC. Amino acids: CASRDLLITYNEQFF.

The rearrangement links TRBV10-1 to TRBJ2-5; D tentatively reads TRBD1 or TRBD2 (7 bases each). The germline V gene encodes CDR1 WNHNN and CDR2 SYGVQD (reference sequence). CDR3 length: 14 residues. In nucleotides, the CDR3 is TGCGCGGGGCAGGGGGGGCGTGACCAAAACATCCAGTACTTC. Its translation: CAGQGGRDQNIQYF.

This clonotype occurred a few times. This rearrangement joins TRBV7-2 to TRBJ1-5; possible D gene TRBD1, 6 bases. Trimming removed 5 bases at V and 5 bases at J, with 10 bases between. There are 13 residues in the CDR3. In germline, CDR1 is SGHTA, CDR2 FQGNSA. CDR3 amino acids: CASSRQGYQPQHF. In DNA, the CDR3 is TGTGCCAGCAGCCGCCAGGGGTATCAGCCCCAGCATTTT.

This sequence joins TRBV27 and TRBJ2-3; D is ambiguous. Germline loops: CDR1 MNHEY, CDR2 SMNVEV (reference sequence). Between the trimmed V and J ends, which lost 6 bases and 4 bases, there was a span of 11 bases. The CDR3 totals 13 residues. CDR3 sequence (DNA): TGTGCCAGCAGCCTACTTGACGCAGATACGCAGTATTTT. It yields the protein CASSLLDADTQYF.

On this clonotype itself: At one boundary the junction diverges from the germline segment, which might be a read error. The J gene is TRBJ2-3, the V gene TRBV10-3; D uncertain. The germline V gene has CDR1 ENHRY and CDR2 SYGVKD. The CDR3 loop spans 11 amino acids. CDR3 in DNA: TGTGCCATCAGTGAGGCAGAGACGCAGTATTTC. This sequence encodes CAISEAETQYF.

The chain couples TRBV6-1 to TRBJ2-1, with TRBD2 matching over 9 bases. The CDR3 totals 15 residues. V shed 5 bases and J 5 bases; nucleotides not matched to a gene: 7. Germline CDR1 and CDR2: MNHNS and SASEGT. The CDR3 here is CASSQIAGANNEQFF. In DNA, the CDR3 is TGTGCCAGCAGTCAGATAGCGGGAGCAAACAATGAGCAGTTCTTC.

The gene calls are TRBV7-8 and TRBJ1-4, with 9 bases lining up with TRBD1. Germline CDR1 reads SGHVS; CDR2 reads FQNEAQ. CDR3 size: 15 residues. V shed 1 base and J 5 bases; nucleotides not matched to a gene: 2. The CDR3 sequence is CASSLGTGVNEKLFF. The CDR3 region has the DNA TGTGCCAGCAGCTTAGGGACAGGGGTAAATGAAAAACTGTTTTTT.

This chain uses TRBV20-1 with TRBJ2-5; 7 nucleotides line up with TRBD1. The ends lost 6 bases at V and 4 bases at J; junction bases unmatched: 5. Per the germline V gene, CDR1 is DFQATT and CDR2 is SNEGSKA (reference sequence). CDR3 length equals 12 residues. CDR3 residues: CSAGPGGETQYF. The CDR3 bases are TGCAGTGCCGGGCCAGGGGGAGAGACCCAGTACTTC.

By frequency in the sample, this clonotype is medium-sized. The chain employs TRBV7-2 and TRBJ2-1; TRBD1 or TRBD2 may be the D gene (6 bases each). The DNA end is a closer match to TRBJ2-5, so the J assignment may be wrong. This CDR3 region has 14 residues. Germline V gives CDR1 SGHTA, CDR2 FQGNSA. CDR3 DNA: TGTGCCAGCAGCTTAGAGGGGGGCCGGAAGACCCAGTACTTC. It yields the protein CASSLEGGRKTQYF.

This clonotype occurred a few times. This rearrangement joins TRBV10-3 to TRBJ2-1; D is unclear. V lost 7 bases and J lost 7, with 8 bases in between. The CDR3 has 11 amino acids. Germline V gives CDR1 ENHRY, CDR2 SYGVKD. This chain's CDR3 is CAINGGNEQFF. The CDR3 DNA reads TGTGCCATCAATGGCGGAAATGAGCAGTTCTTC.

As for this clonotype: Likely a read error: the CDR3 ends without its conserved phenylalanine or tryptophan. The DNA is left out, because the CDR3 cannot be placed on it with certainty; the CDR3 is given as TCRdb lists it. The rearrangement uses TRBV6-1 and TRBJ2-5; TRBD2, as called in the table, went unchecked against the DNA. Including both end residues, the CDR3 is 17 amino acids long. The germline V gene encodes CDR1 MNHNS and CDR2 SASEGT. CDR3 sequence: CACSPRAETGPGGATLT.

A few counts support this clonotype. The gene calls are TRBV6-1 and TRBJ1-5, with D unclear. Trimming took off 5 bases at V and 1 base at J, with 15 bases between the two ends. CDR3 length: 16 residues. Germline V CDR1 and CDR2: MNHNS, SASEGT. The CDR3 DNA reads as TGTGCCAGCAGTCAAAGTGGTAGACGAAGCAATCAGCCCCAGCATTTT. Encoded protein: CASSQSGRRSNQPQHF.

The rearrangement joins TRBV3-1 to TRBJ1-2; D gene ambiguous. The V and J ends lost 0 bases and 7 bases respectively, with 12 bases between them. The CDR3 runs to 14 residues. CDR1 is LGHDT, CDR2 YNNKEL, per germline (reference sequence). CDR3 nucleotide sequence: TGTGCCAGCAGCCAAGATGTCAATCGGGGTGGCTACACCTTC. Protein product: CASSQDVNRGGYTF.

This clonotype was detected ten times or more. The rearrangement uses TRBV10-3 and TRBJ2-2; a weak D match, TRBD1 (5 bases). The CDR3 runs to 14 residues. With 8 bases removed from V and 4 bases from J, the gap between germline ends came to 14 bases. Germline V CDR1 and CDR2: ENHRY, SYGVKD. CDR3 region: CAISRGQGTGELFF. CDR3 nucleotides: TGTGCCATCTCTAGGGGCCAAGGCACCGGGGAGCTGTTTTTT.

This clonotype qualifies as medium-sized (0.01 to 0.1%). The CDR3 DNA sequence: TGTGCCACCAAACGTCAGGGGCTCTACGAGCAGTACTTC. This gives the protein CATKRQGLYEQYF. The chain recombines TRBV6-1 with TRBJ2-5, with a tentative D call TRBD1 (6 bases). The DNA end favors TRBJ2-7, so the J call may be wrong. CDR3 size: 13 residues. Germline assignment: CDR1 MNHNS and CDR2 SASEGT.

The chain combines TRBV6-5 with TRBJ2-5, with D unresolved. The CDR3 is 13 residues long. Germline CDR1 is MNHEY and CDR2 is SVGAGI. Trimming cost V 7 bases and J 1 base, with 10 bases left between them. CDR3 loop: CASTYQLQETQYF. The CDR3 nucleotides read TGTGCCAGCACTTATCAGCTCCAAGAGACCCAGTACTTC.

V and J are TRBV10-3 and TRBJ2-2; D may match TRBD1 or TRBD2 (5 bases each). The J call is uncertain, as TRBJ2-3 better fits the DNA end. The CDR3 runs to 16 residues. Germline CDR1 and CDR2: ENHRY and SYGVKD. The CDR3 region is CAISEVGAPSTGEQYF. The CDR3 nucleotides read TGTGCCATCAGTGAGGTCGGGGCTCCGAGCACAGGTGAGCAGTATTTT.

There are many counts of this clonotype. The V and J genes are TRBV6-5 and TRBJ2-3; perhaps TRBD2 as D (6 bases). Germline loops: CDR1 MNHEY, CDR2 SVGAGI. V was trimmed by 7 bases and J by 1 base, leaving 9 bases between them. CDR3 length: 13 residues. This CDR3 is CASTWGGTDTQYF. In DNA, the CDR3 is TGTGCCAGCACCTGGGGGGGCACAGATACGCAGTATTTT.

This clonotype is medium-sized. The chain has TRBV6-1 and TRBJ2-5; D may be TRBD1 or TRBD2 (7 bases each). CDR1 and CDR2 from the germline V gene are MNHNS and SASEGT. The CDR3 loop spans 16 amino acids. The V gene lost 1 base and the J gene lost 2 bases, with 14 bases spanning the gap. In DNA, the CDR3 is TGTGCCAGCAGTGAAGTTCCAGGGGGGGGACAAGAGACCCAGTACTTC. It yields the protein CASSEVPGGGQETQYF.

By share, this clonotype counts as large (0.1 to 1%). The chain recombines TRBV6-1 with TRBJ2-5, with D hard to call. CDR1 is MNHNS, CDR2 SASEGT, per germline. The V end was cut by 6 bases, the J end by 5 bases, with 7 bases between. The CDR3 loop spans 11 amino acids. CDR3 in DNA: TGTGCCAGCAGCCCCTCGGAGACCCAGTACTTC. Its protein product is CASSPSETQYF.

The V gene is TRBV27, the J gene TRBJ2-1; D not resolved. This CDR3 has 15 amino acids. The V and J ends lost 4 bases and 0 bases respectively, with 10 bases between them. In germline, CDR1 is MNHEY, CDR2 SMNVEV (reference sequence). The CDR3 is CASSSSRSSYNEQFF. The CDR3 DNA follows: TGTGCCAGCAGTTCGAGTAGAAGCTCCTACAATGAGCAGTTCTTC.

This clonotype is labeled medium-sized (0.01 to 0.1%). The chain is built from TRBV28 and TRBJ2-5; D perhaps matches TRBD2 (5 bases). The J call may be wrong; the DNA end is better matched by TRBJ2-7. The CDR3 consists of 16 residues. Germline V gives CDR1 MDHEN, CDR2 SYDVKM. The CDR3 sequence: CASSLGRGRPPYEQYF. CDR3 coding DNA: TGTGCCAGCAGTTTAGGGAGAGGGCGTCCCCCCTACGAGCAGTACTTC.

The chain recombines TRBV6-1 with TRBJ2-1, with D possibly being TRBD1 (6 bases). The germline V and J ends were trimmed by 7 bases and 10 bases, with 20 bases remaining between them. CDR1 is MNHNS and CDR2 is SASEGT in the germline V gene. The CDR3 runs 14 residues. CDR3: CASNGQLLNLEQFF. For the CDR3, the DNA is TGTGCCAGCAACGGACAGCTCCTTAATTTAGAGCAGTTCTTC.

This clonotype has a count of ten or more. The gene calls are TRBV4-1 and TRBJ1-2; no definite D call. The germline V gene encodes CDR1 MGHRA and CDR2 YSYEKL. This CDR3 comprises 13 residues. With 3 bases removed from V and 0 bases from J, the gap between germline ends came to 5 bases. The CDR3 DNA reads TGCGCCAGCAGCCAGGGAACTAACTATGGCTACACCTTC. Its translation is CASSQGTNYGYTF.